This TCR beta chain was recovered during a study of blood T cell repertoires in COVID-19. Germline CDR1 SGHAT, CDR2 FQDESV (reference sequence). With V trimmed by 3 bases and J by 5 bases, 12 bases remained unmatched. This CDR3 spans 16 amino acids. The data were produced by immunoSEQ multiplex PCR, yet TCRdb's version contains in-frame clones alone and is incomplete. The sample yields approximately 69,000 clones, roughly four fifths seen once. This TCR was sampled from a woman in her sixties or seventies with acute or convalescent COVID-19. Input material: peripheral blood. This chain uses TRBV11-1 with TRBJ2-5; 7 bases are a match to TRBD2. The CDR3 nucleotides read TGTGCCAGCAGCTTGGGCCGGGACTACCCCCGGGAGACCCAGTACTTC. Translated: CASSLGRDYPRETQYF.